This T cell receptor beta chain emerged from a study of T cells in Graves' hyperthyroidism and ophthalmopathy. Trimming shortened V by 5 bases and J by 5 bases, and 22 bases separated the two germline ends. The CDR3 sequence is 16 residues long. Amplified TCR beta CDR3 regions came from RNA transcripts. HTBI primers were used for first-round RT-PCR of the TCR CDR3. MiXCR, run by TCRdb on the multiplex PCR reads, gives a single entry per CDR3 protein. The table shows approximately 400,000 distinct CDR3 sequences, with 19% occurring only once. The clonotype was recovered from a woman aged 18-29 years with Graves' hyperthyroidism. The rearrangement joins TRBV12-3 or TRBV12-4 to TRBJ2-7; a weak D match, TRBD1 (5 bases). Sequenced: blood. The CDR3 protein is CASSRSRVLKVDEQYF. The CDR3 region has the DNA TGTGCCAGCAGTCGCTCCAGGGTGTTGAAGGTTGACGAGCAGTACTTC.